This TCR beta chain was sequenced in a study of T cell responses to AZD1222 COVID-19 vaccine (dated by TCRdb to about 2021). General notes on the study: A total of approximately 240 trial participants underwent TCR sequencing, of whom nearly 210 received two doses of AZD1222 and about 25 received two doses of the MenACWY control vaccine. Trial participants were enrolled by age into subgroups of 18-55, 56-69 and 70-plus years, and around 150, 28 and 57 TCR-sequenced participants, respectively, were included in these subgroups. Overall study results and their limits: Conclusions about previously exposed vaccinees are limited because only six or seven AZD1222 recipients were SARS-CoV-2 seropositive at baseline. Most participants were white British and females outnumbered males, and the authors suggested that clonal diversity may have been underestimated. Epitopes outside the regions mutated in the B.1.351 and B.1.1.7 variants were reportedly recognized by nearly half of the unique spike-specific TCRs. In the small 56-69-year group, the increase in depth fell short of significance, most likely because of low power. Vaccine-associated CD4 TCRs spanned the whole spike protein, with dominant responses in regions 160-218 and 743-854. Because no day 14 peak-response samples were available, the repertoires could be characterized only after the peak T cell response. After two AZD1222 doses, both the breadth and the depth of spike-specific TCRs were significantly higher than at day 0 and than in MenACWY recipients.

Sequences SGHAT (CDR1) and FQNNGV (CDR2) are obtained from the germline V gene. V is reduced by 2 bases and J by 4 bases, leaving a spacing of 14 bases between them. The CDR3 covers 15 residues, taking in both the cysteine and the phenylalanine. Only CDR3 DNA remains: 45 bases, in frame from the first base. The sample's time point label is to be understood as: about 28 days (+/-7) after the second vaccine dose. The intended sense of this specimen's treatment or condition label: meningococcal conjugate vaccine given as trial control. Vaccinee samples were obtained from the UK trials COV001 and COV002, which included a single-blind randomized controlled phase 2/3 trial of AZD1222 (ChAdOx1 nCoV-19) in healthy adults. Trial participant PBMC samples were collected at day 0 and day 28 after the second dose for TCRbeta chain sequencing. The CDR3 regions of human TCRbeta chains were subjected to immunosequencing. The original pipeline was this. Repertoire TCRs were checked for matches against a reference library of SARS-CoV-2-specific TCRs that had been generated using the MIRA antigen-specificity platform. Breadth meant the fraction of unique TCRs that were SARS-CoV-2-associated, whereas depth meant the fraction of total T cells that were SARS-CoV-2-associated. Using the MIRA data, each spike-specific TCR was assigned both to the spike region to which the TCR was reactive and to a CD4 or CD8 class. Log10-transformed breadth and depth values were compared by one-way ANOVA with Sidak's multiple comparisons tests. TCRdb stores this immuneACCESS table with in-frame sequences only. Part of the clones is absent; in the studies checked, under half of the shortfall reflects unresolved V genes, and no reason is known for the rest. The DNA was the basis for D and trimming; V, J and clone size are from that table. This sample lists about 140,000 clones; 91% were detected once. Of the sample, 7.5% to 9.5% is held by the ten largest clones.

Points on this clone: This clone's antigen is unknown. No much larger clonotype is one base removed from it; base qualities were not supplied.

Sequencing used peripheral blood, obtained 28 days after the second dose of the MenACWY control vaccine. The source is an adult who received the MenACWY meningococcal vaccine as a control. This chain is built from TRBV11-2 and TRBJ2-5, with a weak D call of TRBD2 (6 bases match). The sequence in DNA is TGTGCCAGCAGCTTACAGGGCGGGATCGCAGAGACCCAGTACTTC. This yields the protein CASSLQGGIAETQYF.